Listed here is a single TCR beta chain. Its antigen is not yet known. Qualities for individual bases were not recorded, and no much larger clone is one base off. The sample's time point label is to be understood as: about 28 days (+/-7) after the second vaccine dose. AZD1222 recipients given second doses at about 4 weeks or at about 12 weeks were pooled, since spike-specific TCR depth and breadth were not found to differ between the two schedules. Vaccinee samples were obtained from the UK trials COV001 and COV002, which included a single-blind randomized controlled phase 2/3 trial of AZD1222 (ChAdOx1 nCoV-19) in healthy adults. For TCRbeta chain sequencing, PBMC samples were collected from trial participants at day 0 and at day 28 after the second dose. CDR1 and CDR2, looked up from the germline V gene, are MNHEY and SVGAGI. The CDR3, from cysteine to phenylalanine, totals 11 residues. Of the read, only the CDR3 DNA is kept; its 33 bases are in frame from base 1. V sheds 6 bases and J sheds 9 bases, leaving 12 bases between their ends.

These data originate in a study of T cell responses to AZD1222 COVID-19 vaccine (dated by TCRdb to the early 2020s). For context, the study as a whole: TCR sequencing covered fewer than 250 trial participants: 207 given two doses of AZD1222 and approximately 26 given two doses of MenACWY control vaccine. Enrollment into the trials was organized by age into subgroups of 18-55, 56-69 and 70-plus years, and those subgroups contained approximately 150, 30 and 60 TCR-sequenced participants, respectively.

What the study reported, not specific to this receptor: In the small 56-69-year group, the increase in depth fell short of significance, most likely because of low power. Epitopes outside the regions mutated in the B.1.351 and B.1.1.7 variants were reportedly recognized by nearly half of the unique spike-specific TCRs. Participants were mostly white British, with more females than males. The authors suggested clonal diversity may have been underestimated. Because no day 14 peak-response samples were available, the repertoires could be characterized only after the peak T cell response. Spike-specific TCR breadth and depth rose significantly after two AZD1222 doses compared with day 0 and with MenACWY recipients. Conclusions about previously exposed vaccinees are limited, since just a handful of AZD1222 recipients were seropositive for SARS-CoV-2 at baseline. Vaccine-associated CD4 TCRs spanned the whole spike protein, with dominant responses in regions 160-218 and 743-854.

The CDR3 regions of human TCRbeta chains were analyzed by immunosequencing. Concerning the study's data processing: TCRs in the repertoires were matched against a reference library of SARS-CoV-2-specific TCRs that had been generated with the MIRA antigen-specificity platform. Breadth was defined as the fraction of unique TCRs that were SARS-CoV-2-associated, and depth was defined as the fraction of total T cells that were SARS-CoV-2-associated. Each spike-specific TCR was assigned to its reactive spike region and to a CD4 or CD8 class using the MIRA data. Log10-transformed breadth and depth values were compared by one-way ANOVA with Sidak's multiple comparisons tests. TCRdb obtained this table from immuneACCESS and retained in-frame rearrangements with V and J assigned. These tables miss some clones; where compared with another copy, unresolved V genes account for less than half of the shortfall, and the remainder is unexplained. V, J and clone size reflect that table, while D and trimming were determined from the DNA. The sample contains some 96,000 clones, about nine tenths of them found a single time. The ten largest clonotypes hold more than 15% of the sample.

This receptor was taken from an adult who received the AZD1222 COVID-19 vaccine. The chain joins TRBV6-5 to TRBJ2-7; the D call is tentative, TRBD1 or TRBD2, as each matches 5 bases. The sample consisted of peripheral blood, taken 28 days after the second AZD1222 dose. The base sequence is TGTGCCAGCAGGAGTGTTGGGGGGCAGTACTTC. This sequence encodes CASRSVGGQYF.